This T cell receptor (beta chain) was sequenced in a study of neurological immune-mediated disorders. Template-switch 5'RACE cDNA synthesis added a 10-nucleotide unique molecular identifier. Per sequencing run, 15-18 subjects together gave over 190 million TCR-beta sequences. TCRdb re-called the 5' RACE reads through MiXCR, storing one row per CDR3 protein. The table lists approximately 60,000 distinct CDR3 sequences, roughly 4.3% of them singletons. Unsorted libraries used 2 million PBMCs kept at -80 degrees C. The CDR3 contains 13 residues. The ends were cut back, 7 bases at V and 5 bases at J, with 13 bases in the middle. Germline values: CDR1 LGHDT, CDR2 YNNKEL (reference sequence). This clonotype has at least ten counts. Its antigen remains unidentified. Broader study findings: Sharing of CDR3 amino acid sequences among expanded clones across subjects was absent, suggesting private repertoires in all groups.

The TCR comes from a man aged 45-65 years with multiple sclerosis. V and J are TRBV3-1 and TRBJ2-3, with a possible D match to TRBD2 (6 bases). Sequences were obtained from PBMCs. The CDR3 is CASTRRAGDTQYF. As DNA, the CDR3 is TGTGCCAGCACTAGGAGGGCGGGAGATACGCAGTATTTT.